Here is one T cell receptor (beta chain) with its context. Its specificity is not known. The data are from a study of T cell responses to AZD1222 COVID-19 vaccine. Study outcomes and limitations: Only 5 or 6 people who got AZD1222 tested seropositive at baseline. Clonal diversity was possibly underestimated; the donors were predominantly white British and more often female. Mapped onto spike, vaccine-associated CD4 TCRs spanned it and were dominant at 160-218 and 743-854.

The assay was immunoSEQ multiplex PCR, and TCRdb's table has in-frame clones only and misses some. Counted here are 120,000 or so clones, roughly 86% occurring once; the ten biggest clones make up about 9.4%. CDR1 and CDR2 from the germline V gene are SGHTA and FQGTGA. V shed 4 bases, J shed 5 bases, and the junction held 2 bases outside the gene matches. The CDR3 sequence is 15 residues long. The gene calls are TRBV7-3 and TRBJ1-6; the match to TRBD1 covers 10 bases. Sequences were derived from peripheral blood, sampled on day 0 of AZD1222 vaccination. The receptor's source is an adult in good health. CDR3 sequence reads: CASSSGTGDNSPLHF. The DNA for the CDR3 is TGTGCCAGCAGCTCCGGGACAGGGGATAATTCACCCCTCCACTTT.